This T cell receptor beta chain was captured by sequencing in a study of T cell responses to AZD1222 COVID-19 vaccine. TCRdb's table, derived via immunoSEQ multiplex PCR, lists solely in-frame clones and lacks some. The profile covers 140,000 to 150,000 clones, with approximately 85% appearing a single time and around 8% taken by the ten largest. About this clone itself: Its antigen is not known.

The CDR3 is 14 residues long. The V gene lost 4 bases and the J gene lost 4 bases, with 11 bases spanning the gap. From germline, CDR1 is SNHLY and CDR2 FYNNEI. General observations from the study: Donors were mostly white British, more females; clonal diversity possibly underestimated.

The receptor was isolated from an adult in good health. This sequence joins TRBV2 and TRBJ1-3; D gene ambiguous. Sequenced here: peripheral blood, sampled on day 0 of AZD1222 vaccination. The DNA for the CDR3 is TGTGCCAGCAGTGGGCCCCTCTACGGAAACACCATATATTTT. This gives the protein CASSGPLYGNTIYF.